This T cell receptor beta chain was sequenced in a study of blood T cell repertoires in COVID-19. The junction had 6 bases not matched to a gene; V was cut back by 1 base and J by 6 bases. Germline CDR1 reads SQVTM; CDR2 reads ANQGSEA. The CDR3 is made up of 15 amino acids. In the original analysis: For nucleated cells, counts were estimated from reference gene primer amplification. Repertoires were generated with immunoSEQ multiplex PCR, while TCRdb's copy carries only in-frame clones and drops some. That table furnishes V, J and clone size, whereas the DNA furnished D and trimming. The sample gives approximately 120,000 clones, 70% to 80% of which show up once; 11% is in the top ten.

This receptor was obtained from a human donor in a cohort sampled during active COVID-19. This sequence joins TRBV29-1 and TRBJ2-3, with TRBD2 matching 11 bases. Sequencing used peripheral blood. The chain's CDR3 is CSVEGSGGARDTQYF. The CDR3 DNA reads as TGCAGCGTTGAAGGTAGCGGGGGGGCCCGGGATACGCAGTATTTT.